This T cell receptor beta chain was recorded in a study of shared clonotypes between healthy human individuals. Study-wide findings and caveats: Among donors, clonotype sharing was expected to be affected by sequencing depth. The genetic and exposure-history diversity represented was limited by few donors.

Profiling relied on immunoSEQ multiplex PCR, and the TCRdb table lists in-frame clones only, not all of them. The sample consists of some 1,100,000 clones, around 78% of them appearing once. This clone showed up just once. The antigen is not known. There are 15 residues in the CDR3. Germline CDR1 reads SGHRS; CDR2 reads YFSETQ. Trimming at V came to 1 base and at J to 5 bases, leaving 6 bases not matched to a gene. The receptor comes from a man aged 18 to 30 in good health. Some clones in this sample may be carry-over from other donors' samples. This chain uses TRBV5-1 with TRBJ2-3, with 8 bases matching TRBD2. Sequencing input: memory CD4+ T cells from PBMCs. Described subset: CD45RA-negative fraction. The CDR3 bases are TGCGCCAGCAGCTTGTCACTAGCGGCAGTAGATACGCAGTATTTT. This codes for CASSLSLAAVDTQYF.